This T cell receptor (beta chain) is from a study of blood T cell repertoires in COVID-19. On the study more broadly: Samples taken during acute and convalescent COVID-19 were collected in the United States, Italy and Spain. Sources were T cells, B-cell-depleted T cells, or PBMCs; the material itself was cDNA or gDNA.

The germline V gene has CDR1 MNHEY and CDR2 SVGAGI. This CDR3 has 13 residues. The V and J ends lost 5 bases and 7 bases, in that order; junction bases with no gene match: 7. Original data processing: Reference gene primer amplification yielded estimated nucleated cell counts. Libraries were prepared by immunoSEQ multiplex PCR; TCRdb keeps only in-frame clonotypes and omits some of them. For V, J and clone size, that table is used; D and trimming come from the DNA. The table has 77,000 or so clones, around 83% seen once; the top ten hold roughly 5%. Specimen: peripheral blood. The rearrangement uses TRBV6-5 and TRBJ1-2; 7 bases agree with TRBD1. The origin of this receptor is a man at least 80 years old with acute or convalescent COVID-19. In DNA, the CDR3 is TGTGCCAGCAGTCCGACAGGGTTGGGTGGCTACACCTTC. Encoded protein: CASSPTGLGGYTF.